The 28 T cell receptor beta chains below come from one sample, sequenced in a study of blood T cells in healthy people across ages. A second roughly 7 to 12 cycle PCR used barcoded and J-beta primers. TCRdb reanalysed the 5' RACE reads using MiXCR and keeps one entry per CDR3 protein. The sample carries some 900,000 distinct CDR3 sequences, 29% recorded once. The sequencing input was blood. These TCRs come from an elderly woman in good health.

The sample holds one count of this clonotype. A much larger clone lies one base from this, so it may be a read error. The DNA for the CDR3 is TGTGCCAGCGGTGAACAAGGTAGCGGCACAGATACGCAGTATTTT. Translating it yields CASGEQGSGTDTQYF. V gene TRBV2 combines with J gene TRBJ2-3; perhaps TRBD2 as D (5 bases). Germline V gene data show CDR1 as SNHLY and CDR2 as FYNNEI. This CDR3 region has 15 residues.

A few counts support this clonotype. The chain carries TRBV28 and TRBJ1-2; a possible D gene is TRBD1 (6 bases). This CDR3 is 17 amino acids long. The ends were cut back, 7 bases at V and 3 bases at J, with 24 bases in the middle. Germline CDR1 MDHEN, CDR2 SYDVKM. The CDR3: CASIQGTHLLQYYGYTF. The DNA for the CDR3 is TGTGCCAGCATACAGGGTACACACCTGTTACAGTACTATGGCTACACCTTC.

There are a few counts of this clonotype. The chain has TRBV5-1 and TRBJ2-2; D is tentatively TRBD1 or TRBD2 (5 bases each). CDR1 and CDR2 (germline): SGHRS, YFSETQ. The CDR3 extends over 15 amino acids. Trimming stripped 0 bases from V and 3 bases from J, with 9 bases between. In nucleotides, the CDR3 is TGCGCCAGCAGCTTGGCCGGGACCCACACCGGGGAGCTGTTTTTT. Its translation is CASSLAGTHTGELFF. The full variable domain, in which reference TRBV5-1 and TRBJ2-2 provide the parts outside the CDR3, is KAGVTQTPRYLIKTRGQQVTLSCSPISGHRSVSWYQQTPGQGLQFLFEYFSETQRNKGNFPGRFSGRQFSNSRSEMNVSTLELGDSALYLCASSLAGTHTGELFFGEGSRLTVL.

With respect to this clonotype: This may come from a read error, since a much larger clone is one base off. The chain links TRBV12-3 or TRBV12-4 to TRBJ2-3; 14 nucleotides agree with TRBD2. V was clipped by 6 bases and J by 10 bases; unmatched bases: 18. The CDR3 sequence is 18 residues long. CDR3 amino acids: CASSQGLAGGTGPDAQYF. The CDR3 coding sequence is TGTGCCAGCAGCCAAGGACTAGCGGGGGGAACCGGTCCTGATGCGCAGTATTTT.

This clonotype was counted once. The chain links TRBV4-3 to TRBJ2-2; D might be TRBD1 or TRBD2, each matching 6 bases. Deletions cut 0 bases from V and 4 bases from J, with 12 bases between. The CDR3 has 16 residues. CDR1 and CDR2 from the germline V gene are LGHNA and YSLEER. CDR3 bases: TGCGCCAGCAGCCAAGATTGGGGGGCGGGCACCGGGGAGCTGTTTTTT. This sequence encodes CASSQDWGAGTGELFF.

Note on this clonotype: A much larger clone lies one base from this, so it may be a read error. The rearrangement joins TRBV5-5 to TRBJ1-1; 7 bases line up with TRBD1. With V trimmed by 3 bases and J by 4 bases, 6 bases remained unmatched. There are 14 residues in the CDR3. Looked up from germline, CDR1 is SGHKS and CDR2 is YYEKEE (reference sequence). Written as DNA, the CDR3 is TGTGCCAGCAGCTGGATGCAGGGGGGCACTGAAGCTTTCTTT. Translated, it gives CASSWMQGGTEAFF. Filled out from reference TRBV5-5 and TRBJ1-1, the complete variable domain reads DAGVTQSPTHLIKTRGQQVTLRCSPISGHKSVSWYQQVLGQGPQFIFQYYEKEERGRGNFPDRFSARQFPNYSSELNVNALLLGDSALYLCASSWMQGGTEAFFGQGTRLTVV.

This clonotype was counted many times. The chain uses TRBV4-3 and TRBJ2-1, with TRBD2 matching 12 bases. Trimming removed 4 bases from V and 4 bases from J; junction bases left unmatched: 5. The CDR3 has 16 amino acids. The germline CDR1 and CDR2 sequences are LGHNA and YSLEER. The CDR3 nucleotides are TGCGCCAGCAGCCTATCGACTAGCGGGAGTTACAATGAGCAGTTCTTC. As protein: CASSLSTSGSYNEQFF.

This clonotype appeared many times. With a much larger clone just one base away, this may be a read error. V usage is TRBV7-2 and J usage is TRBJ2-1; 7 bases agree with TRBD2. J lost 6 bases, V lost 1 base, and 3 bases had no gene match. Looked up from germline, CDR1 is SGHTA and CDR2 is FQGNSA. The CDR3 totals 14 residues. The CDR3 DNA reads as TGTGCCAGCAGCTTAGGCTCTAGCGGCAATGAGCAGTTCTTC. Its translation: CASSLGSSGNEQFF.

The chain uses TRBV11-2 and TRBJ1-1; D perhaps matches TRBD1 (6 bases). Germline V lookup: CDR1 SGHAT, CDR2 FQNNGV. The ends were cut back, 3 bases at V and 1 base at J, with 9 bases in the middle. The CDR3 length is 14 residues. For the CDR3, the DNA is TGTGCCAGCAGCTTTACCAGGGGGAACACTGAAGCTTTCTTT. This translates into CASSFTRGNTEAFF.

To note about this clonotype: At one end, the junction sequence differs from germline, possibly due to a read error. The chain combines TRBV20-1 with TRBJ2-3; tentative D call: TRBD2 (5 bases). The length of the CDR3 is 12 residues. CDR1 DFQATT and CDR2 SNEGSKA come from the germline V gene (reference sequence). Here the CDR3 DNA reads TGCAGTACTAGAGATCGGTACAATACGCAGTATTTT. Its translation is CSTRDRYNTQYF.

The CDR3 protein is CASKLRKPTGANVLTF. CDR3 DNA: TGTGCCAGCAAGTTAAGGAAGCCTACGGGGGCCAACGTCCTGACTTTC. The J gene is TRBJ2-6, the V gene TRBV11-3; D unresolved. Trimming shortened V by 7 bases and J by 4 bases, and 17 bases separated the two germline ends. The CDR3 spans 16 residues. Germline CDR1 reads SGHNT; CDR2 reads YENEEA.

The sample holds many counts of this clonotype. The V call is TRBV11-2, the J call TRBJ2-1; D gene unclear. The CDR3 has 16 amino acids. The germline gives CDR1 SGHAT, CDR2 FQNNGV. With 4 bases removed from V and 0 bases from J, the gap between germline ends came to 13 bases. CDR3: CASSSKFFSSYNEQFF. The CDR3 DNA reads TGTGCCAGCAGCTCAAAGTTTTTCAGCTCCTACAATGAGCAGTTCTTC.

The CDR3 reads CASSRGWGSGANVLTF. The CDR3 DNA follows: TGTGCCAGCAGCCGGGGATGGGGCTCTGGGGCCAACGTCCTGACTTTC. The rearrangement uses TRBV7-8 and TRBJ2-6; tentative D call: TRBD2 (5 bases). The V end lost 5 bases, the J end lost 0 bases, and 11 bases lay between the germline ends. Germline CDR1 and CDR2: SGHVS and FQNEAQ. CDR3 size: 16 residues.

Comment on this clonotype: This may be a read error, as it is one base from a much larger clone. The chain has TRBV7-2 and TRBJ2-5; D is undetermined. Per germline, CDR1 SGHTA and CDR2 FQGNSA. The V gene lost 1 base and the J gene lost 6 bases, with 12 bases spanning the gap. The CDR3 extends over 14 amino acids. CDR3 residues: CASSLVEGSKTQYF. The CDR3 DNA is TGTGCCAGCAGCTTAGTTGAAGGCTCGAAGACCCAGTACTTC.

CDR3 sequence (DNA): TGTGCCAGCAGCGAAAGGTTGGATACACCCCTCCACTTT. This encodes CASSERLDTPLHF. This chain joins TRBV7-6 and TRBJ1-6, with D hard to call. V was clipped by 5 bases and J by 11 bases, with 13 bases between them. The CDR3 loop spans 13 amino acids. In germline, CDR1 is SGHVS, CDR2 FNYEAQ. The whole variable domain, remainder taken from reference TRBV7-6 and TRBJ1-6, is GAGVSQSPRYKVTKRGQDVALRCDPISGHVSLYWYRQALGQGPEFLTYFNYEAQQDKSGLPNDRFSAERPEGSISTLTIQRTEQRDSAMYRCASSERLDTPLHFGNGTRLTVT.

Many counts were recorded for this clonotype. The CDR3 protein is CASSQDGQGARGYTF. CDR3 bases: TGCGCCAGCAGCCAAGATGGGCAGGGGGCGAGGGGCTACACCTTC. This sequence joins TRBV4-3 and TRBJ1-2; 8 bases are shared with TRBD1. CDR3 length: 15 residues. Trimming cost V 0 bases and J 8 bases; bases outside gene matches: 8. Germline loops: CDR1 LGHNA, CDR2 YSLEER.

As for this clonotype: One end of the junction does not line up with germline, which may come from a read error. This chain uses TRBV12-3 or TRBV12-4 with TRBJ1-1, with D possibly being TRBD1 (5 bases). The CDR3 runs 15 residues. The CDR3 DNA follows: TGTGCCAGCAGGCTAACGGGACTCACGAACGCTGAAGCTTTCTTT. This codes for CASRLTGLTNAEAFF.

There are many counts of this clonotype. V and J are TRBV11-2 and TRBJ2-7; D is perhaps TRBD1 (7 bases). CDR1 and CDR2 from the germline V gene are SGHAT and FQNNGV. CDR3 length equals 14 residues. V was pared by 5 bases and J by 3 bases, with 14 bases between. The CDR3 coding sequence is TGTGCCAGCAGCGCCAACAGGGGACTCTACGAGCAGTACTTC. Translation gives CASSANRGLYEQYF.

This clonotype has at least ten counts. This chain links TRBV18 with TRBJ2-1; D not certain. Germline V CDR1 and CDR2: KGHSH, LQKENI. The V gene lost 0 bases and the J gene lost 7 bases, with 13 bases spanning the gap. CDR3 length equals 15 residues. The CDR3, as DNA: TGTGCCAGCTCACCACCAGGCGGTATCGGAAATGAGCAGTTCTTC. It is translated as CASSPPGGIGNEQFF.

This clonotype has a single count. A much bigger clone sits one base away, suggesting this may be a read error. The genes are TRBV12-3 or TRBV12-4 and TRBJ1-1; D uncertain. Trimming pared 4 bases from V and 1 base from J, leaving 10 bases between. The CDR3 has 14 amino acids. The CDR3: CASSCRDSNTEAFF. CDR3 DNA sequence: TGTGCCAGCAGTTGTCGTGACTCGAACACTGAAGCTTTCTTT.

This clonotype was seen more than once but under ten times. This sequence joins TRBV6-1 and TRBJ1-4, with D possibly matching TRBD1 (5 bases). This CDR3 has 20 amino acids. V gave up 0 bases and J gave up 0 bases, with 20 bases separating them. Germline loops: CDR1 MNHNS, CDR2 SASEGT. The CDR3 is CASSEAGPYRTLSTNEKLFF. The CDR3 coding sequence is TGTGCCAGCAGTGAAGCGGGTCCATACAGGACGTTATCAACTAATGAAAAACTGTTTTTT.

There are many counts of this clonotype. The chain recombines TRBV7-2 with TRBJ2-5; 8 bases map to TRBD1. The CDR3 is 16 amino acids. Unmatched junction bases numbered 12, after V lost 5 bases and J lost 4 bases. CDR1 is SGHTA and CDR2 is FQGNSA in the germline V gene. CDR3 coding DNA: TGTGCCAGCAGCCACCGAACCACAGGGGGAGCAGAGACCCAGTACTTC. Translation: CASSHRTTGGAETQYF.

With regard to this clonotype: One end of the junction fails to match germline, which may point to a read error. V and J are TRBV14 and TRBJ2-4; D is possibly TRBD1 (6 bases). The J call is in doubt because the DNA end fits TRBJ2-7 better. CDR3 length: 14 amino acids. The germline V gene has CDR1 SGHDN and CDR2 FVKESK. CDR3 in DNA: TGTACCAGCAGCCAACCCCAGGGGACGAACGAGCAGTACTTC. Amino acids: CTSSQPQGTNEQYF.

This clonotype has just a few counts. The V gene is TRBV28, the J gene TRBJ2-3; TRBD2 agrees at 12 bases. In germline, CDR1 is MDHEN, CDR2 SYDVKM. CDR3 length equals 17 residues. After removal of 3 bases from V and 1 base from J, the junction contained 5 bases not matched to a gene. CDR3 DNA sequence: TGTGCCAGCAGTTTTTCCCGACTAGCGGGGGGCACAGATACGCAGTATTTT. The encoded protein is CASSFSRLAGGTDTQYF.

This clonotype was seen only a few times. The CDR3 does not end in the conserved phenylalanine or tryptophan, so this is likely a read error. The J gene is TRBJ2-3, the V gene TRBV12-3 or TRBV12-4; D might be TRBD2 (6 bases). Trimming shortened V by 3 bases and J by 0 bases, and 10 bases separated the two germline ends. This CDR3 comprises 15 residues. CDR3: CASSFGGISTDTQYS. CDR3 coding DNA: TGTGCCAGCAGTTTCGGGGGAATCAGCACAGATACGCAGTATTCT.

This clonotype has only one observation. The CDR3 is CASSVGTSSSHGDGELFF. The CDR3 region has the DNA TGCGCCAGCAGCGTAGGGACTAGCAGTTCCCACGGGGACGGGGAGCTGTTTTTT. This rearrangement joins TRBV5-1 to TRBJ2-2; 9 bases map to TRBD2. Germline CDR1 reads SGHRS; CDR2 reads YFSETQ. V shed 4 bases, J shed 7 bases, and the junction held 17 bases outside the gene matches. This CDR3 has 18 residues.

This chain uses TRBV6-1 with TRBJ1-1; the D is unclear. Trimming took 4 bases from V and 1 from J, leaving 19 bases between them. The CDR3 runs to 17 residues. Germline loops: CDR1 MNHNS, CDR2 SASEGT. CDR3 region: CASSGGAISKGNTEAFF. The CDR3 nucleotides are TGTGCCAGCAGTGGGGGAGCAATCTCAAAAGGGAACACTGAAGCTTTCTTT.

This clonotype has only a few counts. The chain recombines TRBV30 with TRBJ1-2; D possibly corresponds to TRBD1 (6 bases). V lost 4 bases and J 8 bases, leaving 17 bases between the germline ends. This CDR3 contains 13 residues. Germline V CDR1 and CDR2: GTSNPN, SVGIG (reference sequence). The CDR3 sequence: CAWTEAQGGGYTF. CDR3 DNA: TGTGCCTGGACTGAGGCTCAAGGGGGGGGCTACACCTTC. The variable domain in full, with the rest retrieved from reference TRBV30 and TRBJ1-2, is SQTIHQWPATLVQPVGSPLSLECTVEGTSNPNLYWYRQAAGRGLQLLFYSVGIGQISSEVPQNLSASRPQDRQFILSSKKLLLSDSGFYLCAWTEAQGGGYTFGSGTRLTVV.